This TCR beta chain is drawn from a study of blood T cell repertoires in COVID-19 (dated by TCRdb to the early 2020s). Background for the entire study: The collaborator samples originated in the United States, Italy and Spain and spanned the acute and convalescent phases of COVID-19. The material from the prospective study consisted of cDNA or gDNA derived from T cells, B-cell-depleted T cells, or PBMCs. Deeply sampled blood TCRbeta repertoires from subjects exposed to, actively infected with, or recovered from COVID-19 were included in the dataset. A freely available public database, intended as a resource for researchers studying the immune response to SARS-CoV-2, is where the repertoires were released. The samples were drawn from two sources: the first 160 participants of the ongoing ImmuneRACE study, and some 1,300 subjects contributed by 6 global collaborators. Sample metadata almost always included a de-identified subject ID, COVID-19 status, age in years and sex. Where available, HLA class I and class II types were obtained from metadata supplied by the sample provider rather than from assay-based typing. Paper-wide results and their limitations: How much clinical and demographic metadata was included differed by source and by participant, and the metadata was provided uncurated.

Concerning this clone itself: Its antigen has not been determined. Base-call qualities are not available, and no considerably larger clone is one nucleotide away.

The immunoSEQ Assay, a bias-controlled multiplex PCR, was used to amplify TCRbeta CDR3 regions from genomic DNA. Concerning the study's data processing: Within the assay, amplification of reference gene primers was used to estimate how many nucleated cells each sample contained. To quantify the absolute abundance of each unique TCRbeta CDR3 rearrangement, sequence reads were collapsed and filtered. Productive Simpson clonality was computed per sample as the square root of Simpson's diversity index over productive rearrangements. Not all clones reach the TCRdb copy of this immuneACCESS table, which keeps in-frame sequences only. Checked studies attribute under half of the gap to unresolved V genes and leave the rest unexplained. V, J and clone size are taken as reported in that table, and D and trimming were inferred from the DNA itself. In this sample the table shows around 300,000 clones, approximately 90% of which occur a single time. Approximately 2% of the sample is held by the ten biggest clonotypes.

Whole blood was collected in K2EDTA tubes by collaborating institutions according to the institutions' own protocols. For TCRbeta analysis, collaborator samples were shipped as frozen whole blood, as isolated PBMCs, or as DNA extracted from either sample type. Here V drops 1 base and J drops 3 bases, and the junction holds 15 bases not matched to any gene. From the cysteine through the phenylalanine, the CDR3 covers 18 amino acids. Of all the DNA, just the CDR3 is kept, 54 bases in frame from base 1. The germline V gene (reference sequence) specifies LGHDT as CDR1 and YNNKEL as CDR2. Input material: peripheral blood. Recombination joined TRBV3-1 (or the pseudogene TRBV3-2) with TRBJ2-7; TRBD2 fits 7 bases in the junction. This sequence was found in a young man with active or convalescent COVID-19. The CDR3 protein is CASSQAIFRGSPHYEQYF. The DNA reads TGTGCCAGCAGCCAAGCGATCTTTCGCGGGAGCCCCCACTACGAGCAGTACTTC.